The 29 T cell receptor beta chains listed next were all sequenced from one sample in a study of blood T cell repertoires in COVID-19 (TCRdb year 2020). Libraries came from the immunoSEQ multiplex PCR assay. TCRdb re-hosts the immuneACCESS table, in-frame sequences only. Its copies lack some clones; in the studies checked, an unresolved V gene accounts for under half of them, and the cause for the rest is not known. The sample records about 21,000 clones, about 90% of which are singletons. The top ten clonotypes cover around 10% of the sample. The source material was peripheral blood. The receptors derive from a human donor in a cohort sampled during active COVID-19.

The J gene is TRBJ2-1, the V gene TRBV4-1; D is possibly TRBD1 (6 bases). The CDR3 has 17 residues. Germline assignment: CDR1 MGHRA and CDR2 YSYEKL. Trimming shortened V by 0 bases and J by 9 bases, and 21 bases separated the two germline ends. Written as DNA, the CDR3 is TGCGCCAGCAGCCAAGATATTACTCAGGGGTGGGGTGGTGAGCAGTTCTTC. It translates to CASSQDITQGWGGEQFF.

V gene TRBV7-6 combines with J gene TRBJ1-1; D is perhaps TRBD1 (5 bases). The germline V and J ends were trimmed by 1 base and 2 bases, with 8 bases remaining between them. Germline CDR1 and CDR2: SGHVS and FNYEAQ. CDR3 length equals 14 residues. CDR3 loop: CASSLGQYNTEAFF. The CDR3 DNA sequence: TGTGCCAGCAGCTTAGGACAGTACAACACTGAAGCTTTCTTT. The whole variable domain, filled in from reference TRBV7-6 and TRBJ1-1, reads GAGVSQSPRYKVTKRGQDVALRCDPISGHVSLYWYRQALGQGPEFLTYFNYEAQQDKSGLPNDRFSAERPEGSISTLTIQRTEQRDSAMYRCASSLGQYNTEAFFGQGTRLTVV.

The J gene is TRBJ1-6, the V gene TRBV5-3; D gene ambiguous. TRBV5-3 is recorded as an ORF, its role being uncertain. The V gene lost 0 bases and the J gene lost 5 bases, with 6 bases spanning the gap. This CDR3 region has 14 residues. CDR3 sequence reads: CARSLGQNNSPLHF. In DNA form, the CDR3 reads TGTGCCAGAAGCTTGGGGCAGAATAATTCACCCCTCCACTTT.

This clone occurred once. J is TRBJ2-3 and V is TRBV3-1 (or the pseudogene TRBV3-2), with D perhaps TRBD2 (7 bases). CDR3 length: 13 amino acids. V lost 4 bases to trimming and J lost 6 bases, with 11 bases between them. Germline CDR1 LGHDT, CDR2 YNNKEL (reference sequence). CDR3 amino acids: CASSPGGRDTQYF. DNA of the CDR3: TGTGCCAGCAGCCCGGGGGGCCGGGATACGCAGTATTTT.

The rearrangement joins TRBV6-5 to TRBJ1-5; D might be TRBD1 (5 bases). The CDR3 has 13 residues. The V end lost 6 bases, the J end lost 7 bases, and 13 bases lay between the germline ends. The germline V gene encodes CDR1 MNHEY and CDR2 SVGAGI. Here the CDR3 reads CASRGGIRQPQHF. CDR3 bases: TGTGCCAGCAGGGGGGGGATCCGACAGCCCCAGCATTTT.

V is TRBV18 and J is TRBJ2-1, with TRBD1 matching 9 bases. The CDR3 totals 16 residues. The V gene end was trimmed by 1 base and the J gene end by 3 bases; junction bases not matched to a gene: 4. CDR1 is KGHSH, CDR2 LQKENI, per germline. The CDR3 DNA reads TGTGCCAGCTCACCACTCGTGGGACAGGGCTACAATGAGCAGTTCTTC. This encodes CASSPLVGQGYNEQFF.

In its sample, this clone was seen once. The gene calls are TRBV5-8 and TRBJ1-2; D remains ambiguous. Germline-derived CDR1 and CDR2 are SGHTS and YDEGEE. The CDR3 is made up of 15 amino acids. Trimming took 4 bases from V and 2 from J, leaving 15 bases between them. The CDR3 sequence: CASSLLGSDNYGYTF. As DNA, the CDR3 is TGTGCCAGCAGCCTTTTAGGCAGCGACAACTATGGCTACACCTTC.

The genes are TRBV19 and TRBJ1-2, with D perhaps matching TRBD1 (5 bases). This CDR3 spans 15 amino acids. V was pared by 0 bases and J by 6 bases, with 14 bases between. The germline gives CDR1 LNHDA, CDR2 SQIVND (reference sequence). This CDR3 is CASSIELAGFNGYTF. CDR3 DNA: TGTGCCAGTAGTATAGAGTTAGCAGGGTTTAATGGCTACACCTTC.

This clone has a single count. The chain carries TRBV6-5 and TRBJ2-5, with D perhaps matching TRBD1 (5 bases). The CDR3 is made up of 15 amino acids. CDR1 is MNHEY and CDR2 is SVGAGI in the germline V gene. With 2 bases removed from V and 2 bases from J, the gap between germline ends came to 12 bases. In DNA, the CDR3 is TGTGCCAGCAGTTACACAAGACAGACGCAAGAGACCCAGTACTTC. Encoded protein: CASSYTRQTQETQYF.

The genes are TRBV13 and TRBJ2-7; tentative D call: TRBD1 (6 bases). The CDR3 covers 16 residues. V lost 0 bases and J lost 2, with 14 bases in between. The V gene's germline CDR1 is PRHDT and CDR2 FYEKMQ (reference sequence). Here the CDR3 DNA reads TGTGCCAGCAGCTTAGGGAAGTACAGGGTTCCCTACGAGCAGTACTTC. Amino acids: CASSLGKYRVPYEQYF.

This clone was seen more than once but under ten times. CDR3 residues: CASSPYNVKTEANYGYTF. The CDR3 DNA sequence: TGTGCCAGCAGCCCTTACAACGTGAAGACCGAGGCTAACTATGGCTACACCTTC. The chain has TRBV14 and TRBJ1-2; D not resolved. Per the germline V gene, CDR1 is SGHDN and CDR2 is FVKESK. The CDR3 has 18 residues. V lost 4 bases and J lost 0, with 21 bases in between.

By sample share, this clone is medium-sized. V is TRBV3-1 (or the pseudogene TRBV3-2) and J is TRBJ2-1; 12 nucleotides match TRBD2. Germline V gene sequence: CDR1 LGHDT, CDR2 YNNKEL (reference sequence). The length of the CDR3 is 19 residues. V trimming: 4 bases; J trimming: 7 bases; junction bases outside the gene matches: 17. In DNA, the CDR3 is TGTGCCAGCAGCCGCCGCGGGCTAGCGGGGGGGCCAGGAGGAAATGAGCAGTTCTTC. Translation: CASSRRGLAGGPGGNEQFF.

J is TRBJ2-1 and V is TRBV12-3 or TRBV12-4; 7 bases align to TRBD1. This CDR3 contains 13 residues. The trim removed 5 bases at V and 7 bases at J, leaving 5 bases unmatched. The CDR3 reads CASSTSTGNEQFF. The CDR3 DNA sequence: TGTGCCAGCAGTACCTCGACAGGGAATGAGCAGTTCTTC.

A single count supports this clone. This chain connects TRBV11-2 to TRBJ2-7, with 7 positions matching TRBD1. Germline loops: CDR1 SGHAT, CDR2 FQNNGV. V gave up 1 base and J gave up 9 bases; unmatched junction bases: 12. This CDR3 contains 15 residues. The CDR3 protein is CASSLGRQGKTGQYF. The CDR3 DNA is TGTGCCAGCAGCTTAGGGCGACAGGGAAAAACGGGGCAGTACTTC. Filled out from reference TRBV11-2 and TRBJ2-7, the complete variable domain reads EAGVAQSPRYKIIEKRQSVAFWCNPISGHATLYWYQQILGQGPKLLIQFQNNGVVDDSQLPKDRFSAERLKGVDSTLKIQPAKLEDSAVYLCASSLGRQGKTGQYFGPGTRLTVT.

The V call is TRBV19, the J call TRBJ2-1, with 9 bases lining up with TRBD1. Trimming at V came to 6 bases and at J to 10 bases, leaving 25 bases not matched to a gene. Germline assignment: CDR1 LNHDA and CDR2 SQIVND (reference sequence). CDR3 length: 19 residues. The CDR3 DNA sequence: TGTGCCAGTAGCTCTGTCCCGGGACAGGGTTTGGGCAATATTTTGGAGCAGTTCTTC. Amino acid sequence: CASSSVPGQGLGNILEQFF.

The chain uses TRBV30 and TRBJ1-2; 10 bases map to TRBD1. Germline assignment: CDR1 GTSNPN and CDR2 SVGIG (reference sequence). This CDR3 contains 13 residues. The ends lost 5 bases at V and 4 bases at J; junction bases unmatched: 4. Written as DNA, the CDR3 is TGTGCCTGGCGTCGGGACAGGGGCTATGGCTACACCTTC. Amino acid sequence: CAWRRDRGYGYTF.

The chain couples TRBV5-1 to TRBJ2-7; 10 bases match TRBD1. Germline V lookup: CDR1 SGHRS, CDR2 YFSETQ. The CDR3 covers 16 residues. The V and J ends lost 3 bases and 3 bases, in that order; junction bases with no gene match: 9. The CDR3 sequence: CASSSDRGRLSYEQYF. For the CDR3, the DNA is TGCGCCAGCAGCTCGGACAGGGGGAGGCTAAGCTACGAGCAGTACTTC.

The V and J genes are TRBV19 and TRBJ2-7; the D gene is possibly TRBD2 (6 bases). The CDR3 totals 13 residues. The V gene's germline CDR1 is LNHDA and CDR2 SQIVND (reference sequence). With 4 bases removed from V and 4 bases from J, the gap between germline ends came to 11 bases. The CDR3 DNA reads as TGTGCCAGTAGTACTATGGGGGGTTACGAGCAGTACTTC. This sequence encodes CASSTMGGYEQYF.

The V gene is TRBV29-1, the J gene TRBJ1-2; D gene uncertain. Deletions cut 6 bases from V and 5 bases from J, with 19 bases between. Germline V CDR1 and CDR2: SQVTM, ANQGSEA. This CDR3 contains 14 residues. The CDR3: CSVADGRRGYGYTF. The CDR3 DNA reads TGCAGCGTCGCAGACGGGAGGCGAGGGTATGGCTACACCTTC.

V is TRBV10-1 and J is TRBJ2-5, with 10 nucleotides matching TRBD2. The junction had 5 bases not matched to a gene; V was cut back by 3 bases and J by 4 bases. Per germline, CDR1 WNHNN and CDR2 SYGVQD (reference sequence). The CDR3 is made up of 15 amino acids. The CDR3 nucleotides are TGCGCCAGCAGTGACGGCCTAGCGGGGGCAGAGACCCAGTACTTC. Translating it yields CASSDGLAGAETQYF.

The chain is built from TRBV27 and TRBJ2-1; 16 positions agree with TRBD2. Germline values: CDR1 MNHEY, CDR2 SMNVEV (reference sequence). The CDR3 spans 20 residues. V was pared by 1 base and J by 1 base, with 7 bases of the junction left unmatched. The CDR3 spells CASSLLGTSGGASSYNEQFF. The DNA of the CDR3 is TGTGCCAGCAGTTTATTGGGGACTAGCGGGGGGGCTTCTTCCTACAATGAGCAGTTCTTC.

The chain uses TRBV7-8 and TRBJ1-2; possibly TRBD1 for D (5 bases). Germline-derived CDR1 and CDR2 are SGHVS and FQNEAQ. CDR3 size: 13 residues. The V and J ends lost 5 bases and 4 bases respectively, with 11 bases between them. Here the CDR3 reads CASSERDSYGYTF. In nucleotides, the CDR3 is TGTGCCAGCAGCGAGCGTGACAGCTATGGCTACACCTTC.

This rearrangement joins TRBV6-6 to TRBJ1-6; D gene ambiguous. Trimming shortened V by 8 bases and J by 8 bases, and 10 bases separated the two germline ends. The germline CDR1 and CDR2 sequences are MNHNY and SVGAGI (reference sequence). The CDR3 extends over 12 amino acids. The CDR3 here is CASGMADSPLHF. The CDR3 DNA sequence: TGTGCCAGCGGAATGGCGGATTCACCCCTCCACTTT.

This chain uses TRBV5-1 with TRBJ2-7; TRBD1 is a possible D gene (5 bases). CDR3 length: 12 amino acids. Germline CDR1 is SGHRS and CDR2 is YFSETQ. Between the trimmed V and J ends, which lost 2 bases and 3 bases, there was a span of 6 bases. The chain's CDR3 is CASSFDSYEQYF. The CDR3 nucleotides are TGCGCCAGCAGCTTTGACAGCTACGAGCAGTACTTC.

The V gene is TRBV5-6, the J gene TRBJ1-5; D may be TRBD1 (5 bases). V was shortened by 4 bases and J by 0 bases, with 11 bases between the two germline ends. Germline V lookup: CDR1 SGHDT, CDR2 YYEEEE. This CDR3 is 15 amino acids long. CDR3 sequence reads: CASSPRAFSNQPQHF. The DNA of the CDR3 is TGTGCCAGCAGCCCCAGGGCTTTTAGCAATCAGCCCCAGCATTTT.

This clone was seen a few times. CDR3 DNA: TGTGCCAGCAGCTTCCGTAGGGGGAACACTGAAGCTTTCTTT. This codes for CASSFRRGNTEAFF. This sequence joins TRBV5-8 and TRBJ1-1; D is possibly TRBD1 (5 bases). Per germline, CDR1 SGHTS and CDR2 YDEGEE. Between the trimmed V and J ends, which lost 2 bases and 1 base, there was a span of 9 bases. The CDR3 contains 14 residues.

The chain combines TRBV30 with TRBJ1-5; D is ambiguous. The CDR3 extends over 13 amino acids. The germline CDR1 and CDR2 sequences are GTSNPN and SVGIG (reference sequence). Between the trimmed V and J ends, which lost 1 base and 3 bases, there was a span of 7 bases. The CDR3 reads CAWSGGVNQPQHF. DNA of the CDR3: TGTGCCTGGAGTGGCGGGGTCAATCAGCCCCAGCATTTT.

This clone was found once. The chain is built from TRBV6-5 and TRBJ2-7; 7 nucleotides agree with TRBD1. J gave up 3 bases and V 6 bases, and 5 bases lay outside the gene matches. The CDR3 length is 13 residues. From germline, CDR1 is MNHEY and CDR2 SVGAGI. The DNA of the CDR3 is TGTGCCAGCAGCCGGACAGGCAACTACGAGCAGTACTTC. Its translation: CASSRTGNYEQYF.

This clone was observed a single time. The DNA of the CDR3 is TGTGCCAGCAGTTTATATCAGGGGTCCCCTGAAGCTTTCTTT. This codes for CASSLYQGSPEAFF. V is TRBV27 and J is TRBJ1-1, with D perhaps TRBD1 (6 bases). Germline CDR1 and CDR2: MNHEY and SMNVEV (reference sequence). The CDR3 covers 14 residues. V was trimmed by 1 base and J by 6 bases, leaving 12 bases between them.